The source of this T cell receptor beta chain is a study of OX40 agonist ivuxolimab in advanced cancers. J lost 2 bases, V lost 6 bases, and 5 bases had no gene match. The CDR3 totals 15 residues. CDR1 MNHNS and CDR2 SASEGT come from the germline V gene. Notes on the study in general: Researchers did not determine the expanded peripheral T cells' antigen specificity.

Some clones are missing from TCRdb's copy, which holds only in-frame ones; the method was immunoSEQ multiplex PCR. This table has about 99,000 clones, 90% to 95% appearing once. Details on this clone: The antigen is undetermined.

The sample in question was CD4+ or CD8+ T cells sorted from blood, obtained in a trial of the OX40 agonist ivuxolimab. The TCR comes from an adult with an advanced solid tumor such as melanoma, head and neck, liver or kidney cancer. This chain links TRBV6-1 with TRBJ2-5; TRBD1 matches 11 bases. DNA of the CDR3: TGTGCCAGCAGCGCAGGGACAGGGGGTCAAGAGACCCAGTACTTC. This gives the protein CASSAGTGGQETQYF.